This TCR beta chain stems from a study of blood T cell repertoires in COVID-19 (dated by TCRdb to the early 2020s). Background for the entire study: Samples from collaborators originated in the United States, Italy and Spain and spanned both the acute and convalescent phases of COVID-19. Sample metadata almost always included a de-identified subject ID, COVID-19 status, age in years and sex. Where available, HLA class I and class II types were taken from metadata supplied by the sample provider and were not determined by assay-based typing. The material from the prospective study consisted of cDNA or gDNA derived from T cells, B-cell-depleted T cells, or PBMCs. Samples were obtained from the ongoing ImmuneRACE study (first 160 participants) and from roughly 1,300 subjects provided by 6 global collaborators. The dataset comprised deeply sampled blood TCRbeta repertoires from subjects exposed to, actively infected with, or recovered from COVID-19. The repertoires were made available in a free public database intended to serve as a resource for research on the immune response to SARS-CoV-2. What the work shows at the level of the full study, not this receptor alone: The quantity of clinical and demographic metadata differed by source and by participant and was supplied without curation.

From the cysteine through the phenylalanine, the CDR3 covers 17 amino acids. The DNA shown is the 51-base CDR3, in frame from base 1. The germline V and J ends show losses of 6 bases and 5 bases respectively, and no gene match explains 18 bases of the junction. The germline V gene (reference sequence) supplies CDR1 LNHDA and CDR2 SQIVND. Concerning this clone: Its antigen remains unidentified. Base qualities are not at hand, and no much larger clone is one base apart.

Collaborating institutions collected whole blood in K2EDTA tubes following their own protocols. For TCRbeta analysis, collaborators shipped samples in one of three forms: frozen whole blood, isolated PBMCs, or DNA extracted from either of those sample types. TCRbeta CDR3 regions were amplified from genomic DNA using the immunoSEQ Assay, a bias-controlled multiplex PCR. Per the original workflow: Nucleated cell counts per sample were estimated from amplification of reference gene primers within the assay. Sequence reads were collapsed and filtered to measure the absolute abundance of every unique TCRbeta CDR3 rearrangement. For each sample, productive Simpson clonality was calculated by taking the square root of Simpson's diversity index across productive rearrangements. TCRdb stores this immuneACCESS table with in-frame sequences only. Part of the clones is absent; in the studies checked, under half of the shortfall reflects unresolved V genes, and no reason is known for the rest. V, J and clone size are those of that table, while D and trimming were read from the DNA. For this sample there are over 350,000 clones; roughly 88% appear just once. The ten largest make up roughly 1.4% of the sample.

The source material was peripheral blood. This clonotype originated in a woman aged 25 to 39 with active or convalescent COVID-19. The rearrangement joined TRBV19 to TRBJ1-1, and 7 bases in between align with TRBD1. The CDR3 is CASRTIDRAALETEAFF. The bases are TGTGCCAGTAGAACTATCGACAGGGCGGCTTTGGAGACTGAAGCTTTCTTT. The full variable domain, with segments outside the CDR3 supplied by the reference TRBV19 and TRBJ1-1 proteins, appears as DGGITQSPKYLFRKEGQNVTLSCEQNLNHDAMYWYRQDPGQGLRLIYYSQIVNDFQKGDIAEGYSVSREKKESFPLTVTSAQKNPTAFYLCASRTIDRAALETEAFFGQGTRLTVV.